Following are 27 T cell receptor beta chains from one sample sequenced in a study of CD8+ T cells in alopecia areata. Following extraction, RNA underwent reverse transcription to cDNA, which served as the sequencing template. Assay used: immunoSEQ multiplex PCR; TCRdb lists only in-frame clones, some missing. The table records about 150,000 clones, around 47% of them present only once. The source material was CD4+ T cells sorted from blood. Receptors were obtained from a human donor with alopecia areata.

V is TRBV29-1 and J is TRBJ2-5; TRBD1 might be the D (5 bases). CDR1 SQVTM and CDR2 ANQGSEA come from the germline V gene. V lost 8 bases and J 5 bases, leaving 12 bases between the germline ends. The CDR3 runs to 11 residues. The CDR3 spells CSPATAETQYF. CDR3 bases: TGCAGCCCAGCGACAGCGGAGACCCAGTACTTC.

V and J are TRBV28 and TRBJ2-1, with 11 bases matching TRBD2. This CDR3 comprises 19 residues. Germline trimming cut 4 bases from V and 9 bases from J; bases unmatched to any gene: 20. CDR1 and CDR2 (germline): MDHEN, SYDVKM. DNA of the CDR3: TGTGCCAGCAGTTCTTTTATACTGATCTTAGCGGGAGGGCCTAGTGAGCAGTTCTTC. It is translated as CASSSFILILAGGPSEQFF.

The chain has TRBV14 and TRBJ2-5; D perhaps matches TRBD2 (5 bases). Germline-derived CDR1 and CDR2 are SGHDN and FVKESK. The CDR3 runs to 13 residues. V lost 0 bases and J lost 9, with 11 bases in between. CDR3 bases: TGTGCCAGCAGCCAAGACCGAACCGGGGCCCAGTACTTC. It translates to CASSQDRTGAQYF.

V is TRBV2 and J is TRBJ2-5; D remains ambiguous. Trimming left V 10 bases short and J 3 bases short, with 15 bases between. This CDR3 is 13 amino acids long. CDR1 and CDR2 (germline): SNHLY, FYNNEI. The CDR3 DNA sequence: TGTGCCACCCGGGCTGGCACTAAAGAGACCCAGTACTTC. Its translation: CATRAGTKETQYF.

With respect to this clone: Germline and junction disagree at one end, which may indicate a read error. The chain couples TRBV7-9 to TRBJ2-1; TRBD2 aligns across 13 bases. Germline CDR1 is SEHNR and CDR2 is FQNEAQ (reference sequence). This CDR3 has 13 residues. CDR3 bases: TGTGCCAGCAGCTCGGGGACTAGCGGGATCTCGGTCTTC. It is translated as CASSSGTSGISVF.

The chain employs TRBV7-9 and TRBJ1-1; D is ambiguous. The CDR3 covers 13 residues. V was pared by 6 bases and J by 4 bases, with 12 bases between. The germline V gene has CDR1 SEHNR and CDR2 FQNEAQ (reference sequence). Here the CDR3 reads CASRSSPITEAFF. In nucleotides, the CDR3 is TGTGCCAGCAGATCGAGCCCGATCACTGAAGCTTTCTTT.

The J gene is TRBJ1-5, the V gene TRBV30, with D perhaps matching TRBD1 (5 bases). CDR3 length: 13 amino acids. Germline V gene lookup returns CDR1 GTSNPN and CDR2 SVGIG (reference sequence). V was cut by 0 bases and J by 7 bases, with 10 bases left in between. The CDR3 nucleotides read TGTGCCTGGAGTGTATCCCAGGGACAGCCCCAGCATTTT. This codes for CAWSVSQGQPQHF.

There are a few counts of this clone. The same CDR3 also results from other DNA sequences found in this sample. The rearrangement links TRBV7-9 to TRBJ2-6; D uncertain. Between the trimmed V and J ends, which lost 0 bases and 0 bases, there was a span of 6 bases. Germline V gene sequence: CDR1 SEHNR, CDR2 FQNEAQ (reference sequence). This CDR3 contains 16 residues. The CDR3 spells CASSLAPSSGANVLTF. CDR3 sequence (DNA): TGTGCCAGCAGCTTAGCCCCCAGCTCTGGGGCCAACGTCCTGACTTTC.

The CDR3 spells CASSRARTGGTYNEQFF. The CDR3, as DNA: TGTGCCAGCAGTCGTGCTCGGACAGGGGGTACCTACAATGAGCAGTTCTTC. J is TRBJ2-1 and V is TRBV27; 10 bases line up with TRBD1. Germline V CDR1 and CDR2: MNHEY, SMNVEV (reference sequence). The CDR3 totals 17 residues. Germline trimming cut 5 bases from V and 2 bases from J; bases unmatched to any gene: 9.

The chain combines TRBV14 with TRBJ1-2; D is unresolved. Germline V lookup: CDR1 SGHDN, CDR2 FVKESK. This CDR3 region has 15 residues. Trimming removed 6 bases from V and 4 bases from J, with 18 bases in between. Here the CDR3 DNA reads TGTGCCAGCAGTCTCATCGGCGGGGAGACCTATGGCTACACCTTC. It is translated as CASSLIGGETYGYTF.

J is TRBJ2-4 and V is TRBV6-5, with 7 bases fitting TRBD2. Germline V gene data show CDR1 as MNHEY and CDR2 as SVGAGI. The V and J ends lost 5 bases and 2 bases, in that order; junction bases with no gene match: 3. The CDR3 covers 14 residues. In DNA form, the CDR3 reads TGTGCCAGCAGTCGCGGGAGAACCAAAAACATTCAGTACTTC. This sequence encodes CASSRGRTKNIQYF.

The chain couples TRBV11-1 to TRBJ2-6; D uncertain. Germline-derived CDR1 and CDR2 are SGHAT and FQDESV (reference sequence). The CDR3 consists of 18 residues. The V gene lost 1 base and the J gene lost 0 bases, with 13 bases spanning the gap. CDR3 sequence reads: CASSLGPRWSSGANVLTF. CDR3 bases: TGTGCCAGCAGCTTAGGGCCTCGTTGGAGCTCTGGGGCCAACGTCCTGACTTTC. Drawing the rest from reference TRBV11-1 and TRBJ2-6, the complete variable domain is EAEVAQSPRYKITEKSQAVAFWCDPISGHATLYWYRQILGQGPELLVQFQDESVVDDSQLPKDRFSAERLKGVDSTLKIQPAELGDSAMYLCASSLGPRWSSGANVLTFGAGSRLTVL.

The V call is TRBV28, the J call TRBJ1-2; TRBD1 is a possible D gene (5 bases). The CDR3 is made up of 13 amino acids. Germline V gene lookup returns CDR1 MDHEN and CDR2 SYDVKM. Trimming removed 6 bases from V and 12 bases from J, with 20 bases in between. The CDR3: CASSQGDGTDDTF. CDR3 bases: TGTGCCAGCAGCCAAGGGGACGGGACCGACGACACCTTC.

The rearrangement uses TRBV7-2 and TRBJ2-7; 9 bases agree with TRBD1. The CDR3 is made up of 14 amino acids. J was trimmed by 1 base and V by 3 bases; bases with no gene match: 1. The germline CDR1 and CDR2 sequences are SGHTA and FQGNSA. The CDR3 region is CASSLDRGSYEQYF. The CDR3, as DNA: TGTGCCAGCAGCTTGGACAGGGGATCCTACGAGCAGTACTTC.

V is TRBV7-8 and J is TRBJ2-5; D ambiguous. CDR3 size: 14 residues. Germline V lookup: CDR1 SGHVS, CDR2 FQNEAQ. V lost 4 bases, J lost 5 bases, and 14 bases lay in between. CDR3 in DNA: TGTGCCAGCAGCTCGTCGAGAGGCTTGGAGACCCAGTACTTC. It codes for CASSSSRGLETQYF. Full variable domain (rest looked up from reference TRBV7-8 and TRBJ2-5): GAGVSQSPRYKVAKRGQDVALRCDPISGHVSLFWYQQALGQGPEFLTYFQNEAQLDKSGLPSDRFFAERPEGSVSTLKIQRTQQEDSAVYLCASSSSRGLETQYFGPGTRLLVL.

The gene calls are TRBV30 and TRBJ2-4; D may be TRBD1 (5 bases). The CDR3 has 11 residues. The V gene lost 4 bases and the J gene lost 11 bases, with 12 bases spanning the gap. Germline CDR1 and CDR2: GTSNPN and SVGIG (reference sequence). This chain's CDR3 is CAWTQGGVQYF. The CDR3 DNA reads TGTGCCTGGACCCAGGGCGGCGTTCAGTACTTC. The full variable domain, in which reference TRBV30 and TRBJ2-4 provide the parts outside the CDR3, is SQTIHQWPATLVQPVGSPLSLECTVEGTSNPNLYWYRQAAGRGLQLLFYSVGIGQISSEVPQNLSASRPQDRQFILSSKKLLLSDSGFYLCAWTQGGVQYFGAGTRLSVL.

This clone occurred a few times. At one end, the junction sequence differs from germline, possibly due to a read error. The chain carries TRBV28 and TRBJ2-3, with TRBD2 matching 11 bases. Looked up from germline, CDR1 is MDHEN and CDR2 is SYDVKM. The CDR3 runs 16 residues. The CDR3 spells CASRGLAGGPGDTQYF. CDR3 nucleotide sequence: TGTGCGAGCAGGGGCTTAGCGGGAGGGCCTGGAGATACGCAGTATTTT.

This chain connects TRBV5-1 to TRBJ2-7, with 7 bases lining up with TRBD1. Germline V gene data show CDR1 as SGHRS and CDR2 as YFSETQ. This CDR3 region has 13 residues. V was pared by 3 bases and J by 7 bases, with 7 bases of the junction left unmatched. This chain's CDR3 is CASSSGQESEQYF. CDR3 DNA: TGCGCCAGCAGCTCAGGACAGGAGTCAGAGCAGTACTTC.

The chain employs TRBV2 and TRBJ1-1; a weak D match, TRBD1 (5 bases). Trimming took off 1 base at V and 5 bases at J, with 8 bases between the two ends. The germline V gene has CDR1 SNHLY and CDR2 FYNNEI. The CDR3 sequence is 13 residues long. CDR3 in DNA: TGTGCCAGCAGTGAAGTAGAGGGGACTGAAGCTTTCTTT. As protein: CASSEVEGTEAFF. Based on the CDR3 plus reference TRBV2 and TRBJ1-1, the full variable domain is EPEVTQTPSHQVTQMGQEVILRCVPISNHLYFYWYRQILGQKVEFLVSFYNNEISEKSEIFDDQFSVERPDGSNFTLKIRSTKLEDSAMYFCASSEVEGTEAFFGQGTRLTVV.

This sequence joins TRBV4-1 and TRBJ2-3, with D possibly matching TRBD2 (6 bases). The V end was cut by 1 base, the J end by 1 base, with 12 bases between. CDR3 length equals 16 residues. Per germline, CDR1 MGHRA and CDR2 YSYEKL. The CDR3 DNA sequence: TGCGCCAGCAGCCAAGGGACTTCTAGCGGCACAGATACGCAGTATTTT. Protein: CASSQGTSSGTDTQYF.

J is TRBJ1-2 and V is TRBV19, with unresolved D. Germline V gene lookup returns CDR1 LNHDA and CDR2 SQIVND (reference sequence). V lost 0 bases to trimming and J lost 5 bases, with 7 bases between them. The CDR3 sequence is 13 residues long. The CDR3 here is CASSIDPTYGYTF. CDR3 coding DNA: TGTGCCAGTAGTATAGACCCAACGTATGGCTACACCTTC.

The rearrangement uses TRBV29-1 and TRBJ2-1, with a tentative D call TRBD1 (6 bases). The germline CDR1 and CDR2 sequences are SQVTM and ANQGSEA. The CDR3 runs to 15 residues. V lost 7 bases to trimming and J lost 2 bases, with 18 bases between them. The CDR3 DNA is TGCAGCGCAGACCACAGGGTTGGGGCCTACAATGAGCAGTTCTTC. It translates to CSADHRVGAYNEQFF.

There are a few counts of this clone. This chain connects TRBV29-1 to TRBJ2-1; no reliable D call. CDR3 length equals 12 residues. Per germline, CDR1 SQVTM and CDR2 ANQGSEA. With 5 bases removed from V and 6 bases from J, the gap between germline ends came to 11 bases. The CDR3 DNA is TGCAGCGTTCTACTCTCGGGCAATGAGCAGTTCTTC. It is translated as CSVLLSGNEQFF.

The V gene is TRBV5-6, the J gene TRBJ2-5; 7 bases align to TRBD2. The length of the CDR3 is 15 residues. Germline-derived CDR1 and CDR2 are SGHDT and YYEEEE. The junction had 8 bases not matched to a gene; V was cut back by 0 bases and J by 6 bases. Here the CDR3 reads CASSLVGGSRQTQYF. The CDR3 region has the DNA TGTGCCAGCAGCTTGGTTGGCGGGAGTAGACAGACCCAGTACTTC. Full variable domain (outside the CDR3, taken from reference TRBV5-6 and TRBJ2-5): DAGVTQSPTHLIKTRGQQVTLRCSPKSGHDTVSWYQQALGQGPQFIFQYYEEEERQRGNFPDRFSGHQFPNYSSELNVNALLLGDSALYLCASSLVGGSRQTQYFGPGTRLLVL.

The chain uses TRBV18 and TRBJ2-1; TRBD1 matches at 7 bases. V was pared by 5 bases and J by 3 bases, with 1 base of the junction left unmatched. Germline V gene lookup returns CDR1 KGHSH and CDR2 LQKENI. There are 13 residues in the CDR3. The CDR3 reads CASSRDSYNEQFF. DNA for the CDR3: TGTGCCAGCTCAAGGGACAGCTACAATGAGCAGTTCTTC.

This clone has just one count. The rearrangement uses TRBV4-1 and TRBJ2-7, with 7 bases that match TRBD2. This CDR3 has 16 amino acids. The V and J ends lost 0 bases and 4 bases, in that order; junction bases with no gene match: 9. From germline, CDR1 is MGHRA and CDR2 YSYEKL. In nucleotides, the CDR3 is TGCGCCAGCAGCCAAGATATGGGTAGCGGGCTATACGAGCAGTACTTC. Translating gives CASSQDMGSGLYEQYF.

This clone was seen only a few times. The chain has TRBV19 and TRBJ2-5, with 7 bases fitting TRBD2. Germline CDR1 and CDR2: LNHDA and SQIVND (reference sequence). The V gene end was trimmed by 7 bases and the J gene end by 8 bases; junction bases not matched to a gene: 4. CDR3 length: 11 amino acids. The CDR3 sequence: CASKTGLTQYF. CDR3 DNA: TGTGCCAGTAAGACGGGACTAACCCAGTACTTC.